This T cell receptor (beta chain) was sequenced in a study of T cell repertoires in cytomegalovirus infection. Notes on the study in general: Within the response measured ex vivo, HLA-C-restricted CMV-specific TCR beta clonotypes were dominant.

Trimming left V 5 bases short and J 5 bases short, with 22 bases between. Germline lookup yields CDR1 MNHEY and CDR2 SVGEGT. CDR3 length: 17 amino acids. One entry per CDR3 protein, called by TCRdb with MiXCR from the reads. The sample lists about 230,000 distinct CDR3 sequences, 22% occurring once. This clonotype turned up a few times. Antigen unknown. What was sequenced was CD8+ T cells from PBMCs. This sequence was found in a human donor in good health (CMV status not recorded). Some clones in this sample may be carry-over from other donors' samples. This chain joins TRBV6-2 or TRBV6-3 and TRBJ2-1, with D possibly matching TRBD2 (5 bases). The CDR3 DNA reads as TGTGCCAGCAGTCCTTTTGCATCTAGCCTCTTTAACAATGAGCAGTTCTTC. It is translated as CASSPFASSLFNNEQFF.